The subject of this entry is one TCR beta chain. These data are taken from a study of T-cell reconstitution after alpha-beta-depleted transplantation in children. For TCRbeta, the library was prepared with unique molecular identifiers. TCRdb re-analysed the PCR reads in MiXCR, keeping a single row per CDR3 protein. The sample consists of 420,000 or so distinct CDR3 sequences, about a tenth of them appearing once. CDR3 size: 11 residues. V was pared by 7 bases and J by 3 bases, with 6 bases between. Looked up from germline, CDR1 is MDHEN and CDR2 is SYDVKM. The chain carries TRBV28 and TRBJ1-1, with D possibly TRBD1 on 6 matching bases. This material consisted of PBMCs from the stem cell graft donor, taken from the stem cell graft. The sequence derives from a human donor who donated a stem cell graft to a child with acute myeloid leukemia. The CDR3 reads CASTGDTEAFF. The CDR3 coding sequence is TGTGCCAGCACAGGGGACACTGAAGCTTTCTTT.